A single sample is the source of the 23 T cell receptor beta chains below, sequenced in a study of beta chain features in type 1 diabetes. Reverse transcription of all isolated RNA meant that expressed TCRB transcripts were sequenced. Repertoires were generated with immunoSEQ multiplex PCR, while TCRdb's copy carries only in-frame clones and drops some. The sample consists of fewer than 65,000 clones, about 61% of them appearing once. Specimen: Tregs from blood. These receptors were taken from a woman under 30 in good health.

J is TRBJ1-2 and V is TRBV5-6; D not certain. V gave up 3 bases and J gave up 8 bases, with 11 bases separating them. In germline, CDR1 is SGHDT, CDR2 YYEEEE. The CDR3 covers 12 residues. The CDR3 spells CASSSLGYGYTF. In DNA, the CDR3 is TGTGCCAGCAGCTCCCTAGGCTACGGCTACACCTTC.

The chain joins TRBV5-1 to TRBJ2-7; 9 bases line up with TRBD1. From germline, CDR1 is SGHRS and CDR2 YFSETQ. The CDR3 extends over 16 amino acids. V dropped 2 bases and J dropped 1; count of bases not matched to a gene: 7. The DNA for the CDR3 is TGCGCCAGCAGCTTATCTGGGACAGGGATTTCCTACGAGCAGTACTTC. Protein sequence: CASSLSGTGISYEQYF.

The chain couples TRBV5-1 to TRBJ2-5; 8 nucleotides align to TRBD2. J lost 3 bases, V lost 0 bases, and 10 bases had no gene match. In germline, CDR1 is SGHRS, CDR2 YFSETQ. The CDR3 has 17 residues. CDR3 sequence (DNA): TGCGCCAGCAGCTTGGCGGGGAGCGGGAGAGGCAAAGAGACCCAGTACTTC. This codes for CASSLAGSGRGKETQYF.

This clone has only a few counts. The genes are TRBV18 and TRBJ2-7; D not certain. The CDR3 consists of 14 residues. Germline assignment: CDR1 KGHSH and CDR2 LQKENI. V was shortened by 3 bases and J by 3 bases, with 12 bases between the two germline ends. The CDR3 DNA reads TGTGCCAGCTCACCTGACACTGGAAACTACGAGCAGTACTTC. Protein sequence: CASSPDTGNYEQYF.

CDR3 loop: CASSLTGSADTQYF. CDR3 sequence (DNA): TGTGCCAGCAGCTTGACAGGGAGTGCAGATACGCAGTATTTT. V is TRBV5-6 and J is TRBJ2-3; possibly TRBD1 for D (6 bases). The CDR3 sequence is 14 residues long. V lost 1 base and J lost 4, with 10 bases in between. Germline V CDR1 and CDR2: SGHDT, YYEEEE.

This chain connects TRBV5-1 to TRBJ2-6; D possibly corresponds to TRBD1 (6 bases). This CDR3 has 17 residues. V lost 5 bases to trimming and J lost 0 bases, with 15 bases between them. Germline V gives CDR1 SGHRS, CDR2 YFSETQ. Here the CDR3 DNA reads TGCGCCAGCAGTCCAGGGGCCTTTAGCTCTGGGGCCAACGTCCTGACTTTC. Protein product: CASSPGAFSSGANVLTF. The entire variable domain, with the rest obtained from reference TRBV5-1 and TRBJ2-6, is as follows: KAGVTQTPRYLIKTRGQQVTLSCSPISGHRSVSWYQQTPGQGLQFLFEYFSETQRNKGNFPGRFSGRQFSNSRSEMNVSTLELGDSALYLCASSPGAFSSGANVLTFGAGSRLTVL.

The chain couples TRBV5-1 to TRBJ2-1; maybe TRBD2 (5 bases). Trimming took off 4 bases at V and 3 bases at J, with 17 bases between the two ends. Germline V gene sequence: CDR1 SGHRS, CDR2 YFSETQ. CDR3 size: 16 residues. The CDR3 protein is CASSPGPQRYYNEQFF. The CDR3 DNA reads as TGCGCCAGCAGCCCTGGACCCCAGCGGTACTACAATGAGCAGTTCTTC.

This clone was seen only a few times. V is TRBV5-1 and J is TRBJ1-4, with D maybe TRBD1 (5 bases). In germline, CDR1 is SGHRS, CDR2 YFSETQ. Trimming took 4 bases from V and 1 from J, leaving 11 bases between them. This CDR3 has 15 amino acids. The CDR3 sequence: CASSGGGVTNEKLFF. DNA of the CDR3: TGCGCCAGCAGCGGGGGAGGGGTAACTAATGAAAAACTGTTTTTT.

The chain uses TRBV6-5 and TRBJ2-7; TRBD1 matches at 9 bases. CDR1 is MNHEY and CDR2 is SVGAGI in the germline V gene. The CDR3 runs 14 residues. Trimming at V came to 5 bases and at J to 0 bases, leaving 2 bases not matched to a gene. CDR3 sequence reads: CASSRDRDSYEQYF. Here the CDR3 DNA reads TGTGCCAGCAGTCGGGACAGGGACTCCTACGAGCAGTACTTC.

This clone was picked up one time. V usage is TRBV10-3 and J usage is TRBJ1-6; unclear D gene. Between the trimmed V and J ends, which lost 5 bases and 6 bases, there was a span of 11 bases. The CDR3 covers 14 residues. Germline CDR1 reads ENHRY; CDR2 reads SYGVKD. The CDR3, as DNA: TGTGCCATCAGTTTGGGCACGGCTAATTCACCCCTCCACTTT. It is translated as CAISLGTANSPLHF.

The J gene is TRBJ2-2, the V gene TRBV5-4; D is perhaps TRBD2 (6 bases). This CDR3 is built from 13 residues. Trimming pared 5 bases from V and 4 bases from J, leaving 9 bases between. In germline, CDR1 is SGHNT, CDR2 YYREEE (reference sequence). As DNA, the CDR3 is TGTGCCAGCAGGAGGGACTTCACCGGGGAGCTGTTTTTT. The encoded protein is CASRRDFTGELFF.

The chain employs TRBV18 and TRBJ2-5; D perhaps matches TRBD2 (6 bases). This CDR3 region has 14 residues. Per germline, CDR1 KGHSH and CDR2 LQKENI. V was pared by 3 bases and J by 1 base, with 9 bases between. The CDR3 reads CASSPLGGQETQYF. DNA for the CDR3: TGTGCCAGCTCACCCCTGGGGGGCCAAGAGACCCAGTACTTC. The full variable domain, its missing parts supplied by reference TRBV18 and TRBJ2-5, is NAGVMQNPRHLVRRRGQEARLRCSPMKGHSHVYWYRQLPEEGLKFMVYLQKENIIDESGMPKERFSAEFPKEGPSILRIQQVVRGDSAAYFCASSPLGGQETQYFGPGTRLLVL.

V is TRBV12-5 and J is TRBJ2-3, with TRBD2 matching 7 bases. The CDR3 extends over 13 amino acids. Germline CDR1 is LGHNT and CDR2 is FRNRAP. V lost 6 bases and J lost 5; bases outside the gene matches: 5. DNA of the CDR3: TGTGCTAGTGGCCGCTTAGCGGGAGATACGCAGTATTTT. Protein product: CASGRLAGDTQYF.

The chain uses TRBV25-1 and TRBJ1-4; D ambiguous. Trimming stripped 8 bases from V and 3 bases from J, with 10 bases between. Germline V gene data show CDR1 as MGHDK and CDR2 as SYGVNS. There are 13 residues in the CDR3. The CDR3 DNA reads TGTGCCAGCTCCTTCGGGGCTAATGAAAAACTGTTTTTT. It encodes CASSFGANEKLFF.

This chain connects TRBV18 to TRBJ1-2; D is uncertain. Trimming cost V 6 bases and J 1 base, with 9 bases left between them. This CDR3 region has 13 residues. CDR1 and CDR2 (germline): KGHSH, LQKENI. The CDR3 DNA follows: TGTGCCAGCTCGCCTACAGTTAACTATGGCTACACCTTC. Its translation: CASSPTVNYGYTF.

The chain has TRBV7-2 and TRBJ2-7; TRBD1 is a possible D gene (6 bases). CDR1 is SGHTA and CDR2 is FQGNSA in the germline V gene. There are 14 residues in the CDR3. Trimming removed 2 bases from V and 1 base from J, with 9 bases in between. CDR3 loop: CASSLLRGSYEQYF. The CDR3 DNA reads TGTGCCAGCAGCTTATTGAGGGGGTCCTACGAGCAGTACTTC.

This clone was counted between two and nine times. This chain links TRBV5-1 with TRBJ2-7; D is uncertain. The ends were cut back, 0 bases at V and 2 bases at J, with 6 bases in the middle. In germline, CDR1 is SGHRS, CDR2 YFSETQ. The CDR3 runs 13 residues. The CDR3 DNA sequence: TGCGCCAGCAGCTTGGCCCAGACCTACGAGCAGTACTTC. Protein product: CASSLAQTYEQYF.

The chain carries TRBV4-2 and TRBJ2-3; the match to TRBD2 covers 7 bases. The CDR3 extends over 14 amino acids. The V gene's germline CDR1 is LGHNA and CDR2 YNFKEQ. V gave up 4 bases and J gave up 6 bases; unmatched junction bases: 7. CDR3 region: CASSPSGMEDTQYF. The CDR3 DNA reads TGTGCCAGCAGCCCCAGCGGGATGGAGGATACGCAGTATTTT.

This clone has only a few counts. V gene TRBV7-3 combines with J gene TRBJ1-1; D gene uncertain. Germline V CDR1 and CDR2: SGHTA, FQGTGA. V was clipped by 2 bases and J by 1 base, with 23 bases between them. The CDR3 contains 19 residues. The CDR3 DNA reads as TGTGCCAGCAGCTTAGTTAGTTTTCCGGCGGGCCCTGAGAACACTGAAGCTTTCTTT. Encoded protein: CASSLVSFPAGPENTEAFF.

The V call is TRBV27, the J call TRBJ2-2; the match to TRBD2 covers 8 bases. Germline CDR1 reads MNHEY; CDR2 reads SMNVEV (reference sequence). V was clipped by 3 bases and J by 5 bases; unmatched bases: 8. CDR3 length: 16 residues. The DNA of the CDR3 is TGTGCCAGCAGTTTGTGGGCGGGAGGAGGTACCGGGGAGCTGTTTTTT. It codes for CASSLWAGGGTGELFF.

This clone was seen a few times. The rearrangement links TRBV19 to TRBJ1-4; TRBD1 matches 8 bases. Germline values: CDR1 LNHDA, CDR2 SQIVND (reference sequence). V shed 5 bases and J 0 bases; nucleotides not matched to a gene: 14. The CDR3 runs to 19 residues. The CDR3 region is CASSPRDRISIATNEKLFF. The CDR3 coding sequence is TGTGCCAGTAGTCCCCGGGACAGGATCTCAATCGCAACTAATGAAAAACTGTTTTTT.

This clone has more than one count but fewer than ten. The chain uses TRBV6-1 and TRBJ2-5, with D possibly TRBD2 on 6 matching bases. The CDR3 covers 14 residues. The V end was cut by 4 bases, the J end by 7 bases, with 16 bases between. Germline CDR1 reads MNHNS; CDR2 reads SASEGT. CDR3 protein: CASSGGWGTGTQYF. The CDR3 region has the DNA TGTGCCAGCAGTGGGGGGTGGGGGACTGGGACCCAGTACTTC.

This clone has more than one count but fewer than ten. The chain recombines TRBV6-1 with TRBJ1-5, with D uncertain. V was cut by 4 bases and J by 8 bases, with 21 bases left in between. From germline, CDR1 is MNHNS and CDR2 SASEGT. The CDR3 is 16 residues long. For the CDR3, the DNA is TGTGCCAGCAGTGCACGCCGGCGGGGTATCCTTGAGCCCCAGCATTTT. Protein sequence: CASSARRRGILEPQHF.